This record covers a single T cell receptor (beta chain). TCRdb's copy holds only in-frame clones and misses some; the assay was immunoSEQ multiplex PCR. Of more than 550,000 clones listed, 70% to 90% are singletons. The data derive from a study of shared T cell receptors in the human thymus. Germline CDR1 SNHLY, CDR2 FYNNEI. This CDR3 spans 16 amino acids. Trimming shortened V by 6 bases and J by 7 bases, and 19 bases separated the two germline ends. The data also belong to a second study, concerning human thymus T cells.

This clonotype originated in a boy less than two years old with a congenital heart defect. The chain uses TRBV2 and TRBJ1-6; D may be TRBD1 (6 bases). The sample was thymocytes. The CDR3 region is CASSDAPGHPNSPLHF. The CDR3 DNA follows: TGTGCCAGCAGCGATGCTCCGGGACACCCAAATTCACCCCTCCACTTT.